The T cell receptor beta chain under discussion was sequenced for a study of cytomegalovirus exposure and HLA in healthy donors. Researchers ran the PCR with 60 Vbeta and 13 Jbeta primers. Sequenced by immunoSEQ multiplex PCR; TCRdb stores in-frame clones only, minus some. Among about 250,000 clones listed, more than 70% were seen once. This clone appeared a single time. The material sequenced was PBMCs. The TCR was taken from a boy aged 5-17 years in good health and CMV-seronegative.

The CDR3 DNA reads as TGTGCCAGCAGCTTAGTTAGCGGGGGTTACAATGAGCAGTTCTTC. The encoded protein is CASSLVSGGYNEQFF. The chain has TRBV7-2 and TRBJ2-1, with 9 nucleotides matching TRBD2. From germline, CDR1 is SGHTA and CDR2 FQGNSA. The CDR3 has 15 residues. V trimming: 1 base; J trimming: 4 bases; junction bases outside the gene matches: 2.